Sequencing of this T cell receptor beta chain was carried out in a study of cytomegalovirus exposure and HLA in healthy donors (dated by TCRdb to about 2017). In terms of the full investigation: An earlier analysis of about 530 of the donors reported under 300 Gb of sequence data and 117 million unique TCR beta sequences obtained from around 170 million T cells. An early release covering roughly 600 HLA-typed donors comprised roughly 300 gigabases of sequencing data and around 80 million unique TCR sequences. Donor age, sex, ethnicity and CMV serostatus were compiled alongside the repertoire data. To predict cytomegalovirus infection status, the study brought together high-throughput TCR immunosequencing, statistical association of individual TCRs with disease status, and machine learning. Rather than drawing on any new phenotypic data, the later analysis identified candidate immune exposures from TCR beta sequences and the way those sequences occurred across donors. Using immunosequencing, the study profiled T cell repertoires from around 680 subjects and related those repertoires to cytomegalovirus serostatus. Of the roughly 400 genotyped donors, 81% fell in the genetic ancestry cluster associated with self-reported Caucasian donors. About five DR-DQ haplotypes were handled as single units for association and clustering because linkage in the cohort was strong. The aim of the study was to test whether cataloging public T cell receptors could identify signatures of past pathogen exposure. In addition to the first cohort of around 670 subjects, a separate validation cohort of under 150 different subjects was used. An earlier analysis of several hundred of the donors applied high-throughput TCR beta sequencing to assess whether each TCR beta V gene segment acted as functional or pseudogenic. To study patterns of TCR occurrence, a later analysis re-analyzed previously published TCR beta repertoires from 650 to 750 donors and added high-resolution HLA genotyping. Across under 500 genotyped donors of the cohort, an average of approximately 200,000 unique TCR beta nucleotide sequences per donor were sequenced, and 15% to 20% of those sequences were non-productive. All discovery cohort repertoires had been generated using a single sequencing platform. The number of donors typed differed by locus, with roughly 629-640 for A, B, C, DRB1 and DQB1, around 520 for DQA1, 600 to 610 for DPA1, and some 440 for DPB1. Both class I and class II loci were covered by HLA typing, at four-digit resolution. In a later genetic analysis, genome-wide SNP genotypes for about 55% of the roughly 670 donors were used, and that subset was treated as a discovery cohort.

The cohort was made up of under 800 healthy bone marrow donors. At the time of sampling, all cohort members were nominally healthy, though unrecorded immune exposures were likely present. The donor was CMV seronegative and belonged to the group of 350 to 400 seronegative cohort members. A peripheral blood sample was collected from each donor, and TCR beta sequencing was performed on peripheral blood mononuclear cells. The Qiagen DNeasy Blood Extraction Kit was used to extract genomic DNA from the blood cell samples. Measured from the cysteine to the phenylalanine, the CDR3 is 15 residues long. Only the CDR3 part of the read is kept: 45 bases, read in frame from the first base. As encoded in the germline V gene, CDR1 is SGHVS while CDR2 is FQNEAQ. Trimming at the junction amounts to 5 bases on V and 1 base on J, and the germline ends lie 13 bases apart. Regarding this clone: No cognate antigen has been identified for it. No base quality information exists; no much larger clone differs at one position.

Receptors were amplified or captured by the immunoSEQ multiplex PCR assay. For the multiplex PCR, a mixture combining 60 forward primers for TCR Vbeta segments and 13 reverse primers for TCR Jbeta segments was used. The CDR3 region of rearranged TCR beta genes was amplified from genomic DNA with a multiplex PCR assay. The amplified TCR beta libraries were sequenced on the Illumina HiSeq System as 87-base-pair reads. As for how the authors treated the data: In a later analysis, tens of millions of unique TCR beta chains were counted across the 500 to 850 repertoires, and roughly 10 million of these chains were shared by at least two donors. To remove PCR and sequencing errors, raw reads were error-corrected and collapsed into unique sequences using a nearest-neighbor algorithm that merged closely related sequences. V, D and J gene segments were assigned by aligning CDR3 sequences to IMGT reference sequences. Each retained sequence needed at least a six-nucleotide match to both a V gene segment and a J gene segment. A rearrangement was called productive if the CDR3 had no stop codons and remained in frame with V and J, and every other rearrangement was called non-productive. Following IMGT convention, CDR3 was defined as the stretch from the second conserved V-encoded cysteine to the conserved J-encoded phenylalanine. The earlier analysis of about 610 of the donors excluded any sequence lacking an unambiguous match to a single V gene segment. An earlier analysis of some 500 of the donors classified V segments as functional when productive rearrangements were above 56.7% and as segregating when the standard deviation between donors was above 5%. To diagnose cytomegalovirus status from the catalog of TCR beta chain sequences, a statistical classification framework was built. V and J gene assignment, in a later analysis, came from comparing TCR nucleotide sequences with IMGT/GENE-DB human TR gene sequences. Using the TCRdist pipeline, a later analysis assigned CDR3 sequences along with most-parsimonious VDJ recombination scenarios. A later analysis defined each TCR beta chain by its CDR3 amino acid sequence plus V-gene family, and excluded reads lacking a unique V-gene family. To address suspected cross-contamination and a sequencing artifact, a later analysis removed around 590 highly shared, low-generation-probability nucleotide sequences. A later analysis calculated a clonal expansion index for each public chain from normalized within-repertoire ranks of inferred template counts. A later analysis computed generation probabilities with a VDJ recombination model fitted to out-of-frame rearrangements, and checked the results against IGoR. Hypergeometric tests were used in a later analysis to score TCR-TCR, TCR-HLA and TCR-CMV co-occurrence, with a repertoire-size bias correction applied to the TCR pairs. In a later analysis, false discovery rates were estimated by permuting HLA or CMV assignments 20 times. In a later analysis, co-occurring TCRs were grouped using DBSCAN, with TCRdist sequence similarity added in when clustering inside HLA-allele-positive subsets. Repertoires with fewer than 30,000 or more than 120,000 public chains were left out of co-occurrence clustering, as were five repertoires with anomalous nucleotide sharing. Imported from immuneACCESS, the table was reduced by TCRdb to in-frame sequences with V and J called. These copies leave out some clones; in studies compared against another copy, an unresolved V gene accounts for under half, and the cause of the remainder is not known. V and J calls and clone size are copied from that table; D and trimming were computed from the DNA. Across this sample there are about 100,000 clones, with approximately 82% seen only once. Roughly 2.6% of the sample lies in the top ten.

On the study overall, not on this receptor specifically: In vitro tests confirmed that a few of the cytomegalovirus-associated TCR beta chains recognize cytomegalovirus antigens. A group of highly shared sequence variants was considered likely to be a technical artifact of the sequencing pipeline. Cytomegalovirus status was reported to be diagnosed by the classifier with high specificity and sensitivity in both the original and validation cohorts. Because HLA typing was missing for some donors at each locus, association tests included only the typed subset. Only TCR beta chains were sequenced in this cohort, and the absence of alpha or paired-chain data limited detectable features. A later analysis found that TCR association rates varied across HLA loci, with DRB1 alleles showing the most associated TCRs and HLA-C alleles the fewest. Some IMGT-functional V segments, including TRBV6-2 and TRBV6-3, could not be told apart with the 87-base-pair reads, so those segments were excluded. Most TCR sequences were observed very rarely across donors, whereas some public TCRs were present in many individuals. The study listed 164 TCR beta chains as associated with cytomegalovirus. Assigning TCR associations to individual alleles was difficult when HLA alleles, especially DR and DQ, strongly co-occurred. According to a later analysis, most CMV-associated TCR beta chains appeared to be HLA-restricted, and the HLA associations seemed to be driven largely by CMV exposure. Roughly uniform sequencing depth across donors was assumed in presence/absence analyses, although this assumption may not hold. In a later genetic analysis, fewer N-insertions in productive TCRs were reported among donors in an Asian-associated ancestry cluster than the roughly 700-donor mean. Compared with equally common non-associated chains, HLA-associated TCR beta chains in a later analysis were more clonally expanded and had lower generation probabilities. In a later analysis, some 17,000 TCR beta sequences were associated with specific HLA alleles at a false discovery rate of 0.05. According to the authors, the approach could potentially be generalized to other disease states and immunological phenotypes. An earlier analysis of 587 of the donors showed that most TCR beta V segments appeared in productive rearrangements either about 90% or about 30% of the time, which broadly matched IMGT annotations. Because counts were too low, under 20 rarely observed V segments, including chromosome 9 orphons, were left out of the earlier analysis of some 600 of the donors. A later genetic analysis associated a missense DCLRE1C variant with V-gene and J-gene trimming of TCR beta chains, and an independent cohort replicated the association. A further reported finding was that TCR beta sequences accurately predicted the HLA-A and HLA-B alleles for most subjects in the first cohort. The only immune exposure information available for the cohort was CMV serostatus. Correlated functional status among segregating V segments might be attributable to linkage disequilibrium, but an unknown experimental factor could not be ruled out. Several of the top co-occurrence clusters appeared to be linked to parvovirus B19, influenza, CMV and Epstein-Barr virus, according to a later analysis.

The rearranged chain carries TRBV7-8 and TRBJ2-3; D gene: possibly TRBD2, on 7 matching bases. This receptor was identified in a man aged 40-49 years in good health and CMV-seronegative. The sample comprised PBMCs. At the DNA level, the sequence is TGTGCCAGCAGCCCGCGGGGGCTCGGCACAGATACGCAGTATTTT. The encoded protein is CASSPRGLGTDTQYF. Joined to the reference TRBV7-8 and TRBJ2-3 proteins, this CDR3 gives the full variable domain: GAGVSQSPRYKVAKRGQDVALRCDPISGHVSLFWYQQALGQGPEFLTYFQNEAQLDKSGLPSDRFFAERPEGSVSTLKIQRTQQEDSAVYLCASSPRGLGTDTQYFGPGTRLTVL.